The 29 T cell receptor beta chains reported below all come from one sample, sequenced in a study of long-term antiretroviral therapy in people with HIV. Researchers ran immunoSEQ v3.0 at survey level. The protocol was immunoSEQ multiplex PCR, while the TCRdb copy is restricted to in-frame clones and leaves out a portion. The data hold 20,000 to 25,000 clones, with roughly 87% observed a single time. Sequencing was performed on unsorted PBMCs, taken 0.2 years before starting antiretroviral therapy. The receptors derive from a man between 18 and 29 years old with HIV.

The J gene is TRBJ2-1, the V gene TRBV11-2; a weak D match, TRBD2 (7 bases). The V gene lost 5 bases and the J gene lost 6 bases, with 11 bases spanning the gap. The CDR3 has 13 amino acids. Germline-derived CDR1 and CDR2 are SGHAT and FQNNGV. The CDR3 spells CASSPGGLNEQFF. The CDR3 DNA sequence: TGTGCCAGCAGCCCCGGGGGGCTCAATGAGCAGTTCTTC.

This chain uses TRBV7-9 with TRBJ2-1; 11 nucleotides agree with TRBD2. The CDR3 covers 19 residues. The germline gives CDR1 SEHNR, CDR2 FQNEAQ (reference sequence). The V and J ends lost 5 bases and 1 base, in that order; junction bases with no gene match: 13. The CDR3 coding sequence is TGTGCCAGCAGCGGTGCCGGGACTAGCGGTTCTTTTTCCTACAATGAGCAGTTCTTC. This codes for CASSGAGTSGSFSYNEQFF.

This clone was recorded a few times. The gene calls are TRBV7-2 and TRBJ2-2, with D perhaps TRBD1 or TRBD2 (5 bases each). The CDR3 has 16 residues. Between the trimmed V and J ends, which lost 1 base and 1 base, there was a span of 10 bases. The germline V gene encodes CDR1 SGHTA and CDR2 FQGNSA. The CDR3 nucleotides read TGTGCCAGCAGCTTAGGGGGGAGCGGGAACACCGGGGAGCTGTTTTTT. Its protein is CASSLGGSGNTGELFF.

The CDR3 sequence: CASSEGTNVAYEQYF. CDR3 coding DNA: TGTGCCAGCAGTGAAGGGACAAATGTTGCCTACGAGCAGTACTTC. This chain connects TRBV6-1 to TRBJ2-7; D may be TRBD1 (5 bases). The V end lost 1 base, the J end lost 2 bases, and 12 bases lay between the germline ends. CDR1 MNHNS and CDR2 SASEGT come from the germline V gene. The CDR3 sequence is 15 residues long.

This clone came up once. J is TRBJ1-4 and V is TRBV7-9; a possible D gene is TRBD1 (5 bases). CDR1 SEHNR and CDR2 FQNEAQ come from the germline V gene (reference sequence). V lost 10 bases, J lost 4 bases, and 19 bases lay in between. The length of the CDR3 is 15 residues. The CDR3 region is CATDGGTSYNEKLFF. CDR3 bases: TGTGCCACCGACGGGGGGACCTCATATAATGAAAAACTGTTTTTT.

This chain connects TRBV7-3 to TRBJ2-2; D is undetermined. The CDR3 runs to 14 residues. V was clipped by 9 bases and J by 0 bases, with 11 bases between them. The V gene's germline CDR1 is SGHTA and CDR2 FQGTGA. The CDR3 DNA reads TGTGCCAGTTCAAGCCGTGCGAACACCGGGGAGCTGTTTTTT. This codes for CASSSRANTGELFF.

The chain joins TRBV13 to TRBJ2-1, with 8 bases matching TRBD2. The CDR3 runs to 21 residues. Germline V gene lookup returns CDR1 PRHDT and CDR2 FYEKMQ (reference sequence). With 1 base clipped from V and 3 bases from J, the junction kept 20 bases outside the gene matches. CDR3 loop: CASSLAGGPGRRTSSYNEQFF. In nucleotides, the CDR3 is TGTGCCAGCAGCTTAGCCGGGGGACCCGGTCGTAGGACTAGCAGCTACAATGAGCAGTTCTTC.

The V gene is TRBV12-5, the J gene TRBJ2-7; TRBD2 agrees at 10 bases. The germline CDR1 and CDR2 sequences are LGHNT and FRNRAP. This CDR3 contains 17 residues. V gave up 6 bases and J gave up 1 base; unmatched junction bases: 12. CDR3: CASGRGLAGDFSYEQYF. CDR3 bases: TGTGCTAGTGGCCGGGGGCTAGCGGGAGATTTTTCCTACGAGCAGTACTTC.

The J gene is TRBJ2-7, the V gene TRBV30; D remains unclear. CDR1 GTSNPN and CDR2 SVGIG come from the germline V gene (reference sequence). Trimming pared 3 bases from V and 7 bases from J, leaving 10 bases between. This CDR3 contains 11 residues. Written as DNA, the CDR3 is TGTGCCTGGAGCTCTCTACGTGAGCAGTACTTC. It codes for CAWSSLREQYF.

V is TRBV7-9 and J is TRBJ1-2; the D is unclear. The CDR3 is 13 amino acids. Germline loops: CDR1 SEHNR, CDR2 FQNEAQ (reference sequence). Trimming took off 2 bases at V and 4 bases at J, with 8 bases between the two ends. The CDR3 region is CASSLLHIYGYTF. The CDR3 nucleotides are TGTGCCAGCAGCTTACTGCACATCTATGGCTACACCTTC.

The chain couples TRBV14 to TRBJ2-1; either TRBD1 or TRBD2 may supply D (5 bases each). Germline values: CDR1 SGHDN, CDR2 FVKESK. The V end was cut by 6 bases, the J end by 0 bases, with 9 bases between. CDR3 length equals 14 residues. CDR3 nucleotide sequence: TGTGCCAGCAGAGGGACGGCCTCCTACAATGAGCAGTTCTTC. Amino acids: CASRGTASYNEQFF.

This sequence joins TRBV6-1 and TRBJ2-1; possibly TRBD1 or TRBD2 for D (5 bases each). CDR1 and CDR2 from the germline V gene are MNHNS and SASEGT. V was shortened by 1 base and J by 2 bases, with 9 bases between the two germline ends. The CDR3 is 15 amino acids. CDR3: CASSEVGRPYNEQFF. CDR3 nucleotide sequence: TGTGCCAGCAGTGAAGTGGGACGGCCCTACAATGAGCAGTTCTTC.

The CDR3 DNA is TGTGCCAGCAGCCGGACTAGATCGGCGTCCAATGAGCAGTTCTTC. It encodes CASSRTRSASNEQFF. The chain has TRBV7-2 and TRBJ2-1; 7 bases are shared with TRBD2. The CDR3 spans 15 residues. The V gene end was trimmed by 5 bases and the J gene end by 6 bases; junction bases not matched to a gene: 10. Germline CDR1 SGHTA, CDR2 FQGNSA.

The chain joins TRBV5-5 to TRBJ2-7, with TRBD2 identical over 9 bases. The CDR3 loop spans 14 amino acids. The germline gives CDR1 SGHKS, CDR2 YYEKEE (reference sequence). The V segment lost 2 bases and the J segment 4 bases; nucleotides outside the gene matches: 4. The CDR3 loop is CASSFLAGIYEQYF. In DNA, the CDR3 is TGTGCCAGCAGCTTCCTAGCGGGGATATACGAGCAGTACTTC.

The chain is built from TRBV5-1 and TRBJ1-1; the D is unclear. V was cut by 0 bases and J by 0 bases, with 6 bases left in between. From germline, CDR1 is SGHRS and CDR2 YFSETQ. The CDR3 loop spans 14 amino acids. CDR3 amino acids: CASSLAVLNTEAFF. The CDR3 coding sequence is TGCGCCAGCAGCTTGGCAGTGCTGAACACTGAAGCTTTCTTT. The variable domain in full, with the rest retrieved from reference TRBV5-1 and TRBJ1-1, is KAGVTQTPRYLIKTRGQQVTLSCSPISGHRSVSWYQQTPGQGLQFLFEYFSETQRNKGNFPGRFSGRQFSNSRSEMNVSTLELGDSALYLCASSLAVLNTEAFFGQGTRLTVV.

The gene calls are TRBV28 and TRBJ1-3; no definite D call. The germline gives CDR1 MDHEN, CDR2 SYDVKM. V lost 7 bases and J 4 bases, leaving 11 bases between the germline ends. The CDR3 covers 13 residues. The CDR3, as DNA: TGTGCCAGCAAAGTGAGAGAGGGAAACACCATATATTTT. Translating it yields CASKVREGNTIYF. The whole variable domain, remainder taken from reference TRBV28 and TRBJ1-3, is DVKVTQSSRYLVKRTGEKVFLECVQDMDHENMFWYRQDPGLGLRLIYFSYDVKMKEKGDIPEGYSVSREKKERFSLILESASTNQTSMYLCASKVREGNTIYFGEGSWLTVV.

V usage is TRBV5-1 and J usage is TRBJ2-1, with 7 bases identical to TRBD1. The V gene's germline CDR1 is SGHRS and CDR2 YFSETQ. The CDR3 runs 16 residues. V gave up 4 bases and J gave up 9 bases; unmatched junction bases: 16. The chain's CDR3 is CASSPRDSGMFGEQFF. CDR3 nucleotide sequence: TGCGCCAGCAGCCCTAGGGACAGCGGAATGTTTGGTGAGCAGTTCTTC.

The chain couples TRBV7-9 to TRBJ1-2, with 8 nucleotides matching TRBD1. Looked up from germline, CDR1 is SEHNR and CDR2 is FQNEAQ (reference sequence). V shed 3 bases, J shed 0 bases, and the junction held 9 bases outside the gene matches. The CDR3 consists of 17 residues. The CDR3 DNA sequence: TGTGCCAGCAGCTTCCAGACCGGGACAGGTACTAACTATGGCTACACCTTC. It specifies CASSFQTGTGTNYGYTF.

The J gene is TRBJ1-2, the V gene TRBV27; D is possibly TRBD1 (6 bases). V lost 6 bases to trimming and J lost 1 base, with 15 bases between them. The CDR3 contains 15 residues. Germline-derived CDR1 and CDR2 are MNHEY and SMNVEV (reference sequence). The CDR3 here is CASSRTPGVNYGYTF. Here the CDR3 DNA reads TGTGCCAGCAGCCGGACCCCAGGGGTTAACTATGGCTACACCTTC.

V is TRBV5-1 and J is TRBJ2-1; D tentatively fits TRBD1 or TRBD2 (5 bases each). V dropped 3 bases and J dropped 10 bases, with 14 bases sitting between them. In germline, CDR1 is SGHRS, CDR2 YFSETQ. CDR3 length equals 13 residues. The CDR3 loop is CASSSSGGQEQFF. DNA for the CDR3: TGCGCCAGCAGCTCCTCTGGGGGTCAGGAGCAGTTCTTC.

This clone was recorded only once. The chain links TRBV4-1 to TRBJ1-2; TRBD1 might be the D (5 bases). The CDR3 has 16 amino acids. V was cut by 4 bases and J by 5 bases, with 20 bases left in between. Germline CDR1 reads MGHRA; CDR2 reads YSYEKL. CDR3: CASSPTPTGTYYGYTF. For the CDR3, the DNA is TGCGCCAGCAGCCCGACCCCCACCGGGACCTATTATGGCTACACCTTC.

The chain couples TRBV30 to TRBJ1-5; a possible D gene is TRBD1 (5 bases). Looked up from germline, CDR1 is GTSNPN and CDR2 is SVGIG (reference sequence). Trimming removed 1 base from V and 5 bases from J, with 12 bases in between. CDR3 length: 14 amino acids. The CDR3 region is CAWSGGTSDQPQHF. Here the CDR3 DNA reads TGTGCCTGGAGTGGAGGGACCTCAGATCAGCCCCAGCATTTT.

This clone was seen just once. The chain carries TRBV6-5 and TRBJ1-2; D gene ambiguous. This CDR3 contains 13 residues. Trimming stripped 5 bases from V and 4 bases from J, with 11 bases between. Looked up from germline, CDR1 is MNHEY and CDR2 is SVGAGI. Written as DNA, the CDR3 is TGTGCCAGCAGTGACGGCCCCAGCTATGGCTACACCTTC. Translation gives CASSDGPSYGYTF.

This chain links TRBV27 with TRBJ1-1; D not certain. The CDR3 totals 14 residues. The V gene lost 3 bases and the J gene lost 4 bases, with 12 bases spanning the gap. The germline V gene encodes CDR1 MNHEY and CDR2 SMNVEV (reference sequence). DNA for the CDR3: TGTGCCAGCAGTTTCGGGCCCCTGGGCACTGAAGCTTTCTTT. Translating gives CASSFGPLGTEAFF.

On this clone itself: One end of the junction does not line up with germline, which may come from a read error. V is TRBV7-7 and J is TRBJ2-2, with D possibly called TRBD1 or TRBD2 (5 bases each). Germline-derived CDR1 and CDR2 are SSHAT and FNYEAQ (reference sequence). The CDR3 runs 15 residues. The CDR3 DNA sequence: TGTGCTAGCAGCTCCGGGACGGCGAACACCGGGGAGCTGTTTTTT. Residues: CASSSGTANTGELFF.

V is TRBV11-2 and J is TRBJ1-1; the D is unclear. The V gene lost 0 bases and the J gene lost 6 bases, with 11 bases spanning the gap. Germline lookup yields CDR1 SGHAT and CDR2 FQNNGV. The CDR3 sequence is 14 residues long. The CDR3 DNA sequence: TGTGCCAGCAGCTTAGATAAGGGTGCTGCTGAAGCTTTCTTT. Amino acids: CASSLDKGAAEAFF. Filled out from reference TRBV11-2 and TRBJ1-1, the complete variable domain reads EAGVAQSPRYKIIEKRQSVAFWCNPISGHATLYWYQQILGQGPKLLIQFQNNGVVDDSQLPKDRFSAERLKGVDSTLKIQPAKLEDSAVYLCASSLDKGAAEAFFGQGTRLTVV.

V gene TRBV5-6 combines with J gene TRBJ2-5; TRBD1 matches 7 bases. Germline lookup yields CDR1 SGHDT and CDR2 YYEEEE. The J segment lost 4 bases and the V segment lost 4 bases, leaving 10 bases of the junction unmatched. The CDR3 is made up of 15 amino acids. In DNA form, the CDR3 reads TGTGCCAGCAGCCATCCCACTAGGGGGCGAGAGACCCAGTACTTC. Translated, it gives CASSHPTRGRETQYF.

This chain links TRBV5-1 with TRBJ2-2; D gene unclear. CDR3 length equals 14 residues. Germline V gives CDR1 SGHRS, CDR2 YFSETQ. Trimming shortened V by 5 bases and J by 5 bases, and 13 bases separated the two germline ends. CDR3 DNA sequence: TGCGCCAGCAGTAGGGCCCAAGAGACCGGGGAGCTGTTTTTT. It codes for CASSRAQETGELFF.

This chain joins TRBV5-4 and TRBJ2-1; D may match TRBD1 or TRBD2 (5 bases each). The CDR3 totals 15 residues. Deletions cut 1 base from V and 6 bases from J, with 14 bases between. Germline CDR1 reads SGHNT; CDR2 reads YYREEE (reference sequence). CDR3 DNA sequence: TGTGCCAGCAGCTTGTTTAGGGACGGAAGCAATGAGCAGTTCTTC. Translated: CASSLFRDGSNEQFF. The whole variable domain, filled in from reference TRBV5-4 and TRBJ2-1, reads ETGVTQSPTHLIKTRGQQVTLRCSSQSGHNTVSWYQQALGQGPQFIFQYYREEENGRGNFPPRFSGLQFPNYSSELNVNALELDDSALYLCASSLFRDGSNEQFFGPGTRLTVL.